This passage covers 17 T cell receptor beta chains from one sample sequenced in a study of CD8 T cells in ankylosing spondylitis (dated by TCRdb to about 2017). Library preparation used 5' RACE. Sequencing took place on an Illumina HiSeq 2500. The public reads were quality trimmed at Q25 with fastp and then assembled into clones with MiXCR by TCRdb, keeping productive beta chains. Each entry merges the rows of one CDR3 protein and shows their most common DNA and genes. The sample table shows about 140,000 distinct CDR3 sequences, and approximately 32% are seen once. Of the sample, 6% falls within the top ten clones. The source material was synovial fluid, either unsorted or a sorted T cell fraction (not recorded which). The receptors were gathered from a male donor with ankylosing spondylitis.

This chain uses TRBV11-2 with TRBJ2-7, with 10 positions matching TRBD2. CDR3 length: 18 amino acids. Germline lookup yields CDR1 SGHAT and CDR2 FQNNGV. The V segment lost 5 bases and the J segment 7 bases; nucleotides outside the gene matches: 20. The CDR3 DNA reads as TGTGCCAGCAGCAGCCGACAACCGGGACTAGCGAGCCCTAGGGAGCAGTACTTC. Encoded protein: CASSSRQPGLASPREQYF.

This clonotype showed up just a few times. The rearrangement links TRBV6-1 to TRBJ1-1; D is uncertain. In germline, CDR1 is MNHNS, CDR2 SASEGT. The germline V and J ends were trimmed by 3 bases and 2 bases, with 4 bases remaining between them. This CDR3 has 12 amino acids. The chain's CDR3 is CASSDPNTEAFF. CDR3 DNA sequence: TGTGCCAGCAGTGACCCTAACACTGAAGCTTTCTTT.

The chain links TRBV7-9 to TRBJ2-6; D gene ambiguous. Deletions cut 8 bases from V and 0 bases from J, with 8 bases between. There are 14 residues in the CDR3. CDR1 SEHNR and CDR2 FQNEAQ come from the germline V gene (reference sequence). CDR3 DNA sequence: TGTGCCAGCCTTGCTCACTCTGGGGCCAACGTCCTGACTTTC. Translation: CASLAHSGANVLTF.

This clonotype showed up just once. This chain connects TRBV20-1 to TRBJ2-1; D perhaps matches TRBD1 (5 bases). V lost 4 bases, J lost 2 bases, and 18 bases lay in between. CDR1 and CDR2 (germline): DFQATT, SNEGSKA (reference sequence). This CDR3 has 16 residues. The CDR3 sequence is CSAIAPEQGAYNEQFF. The CDR3 nucleotides read TGCAGTGCTATCGCCCCGGAGCAGGGCGCCTACAATGAGCAGTTCTTC.

The chain combines TRBV9 with TRBJ2-1; 10 bases line up with TRBD2. Germline CDR1 is SGDLS and CDR2 is YYNGEE. The CDR3 is 16 amino acids. With 4 bases clipped from V and 4 bases from J, the junction kept 8 bases outside the gene matches. Here the CDR3 reads CASSPRGLADYNEQFF. CDR3 bases: TGTGCCAGCAGCCCCCGAGGACTAGCGGATTACAATGAGCAGTTCTTC.

The rearrangement joins TRBV3-1 to TRBJ2-7; the D is unclear. This CDR3 comprises 15 residues. The germline gives CDR1 LGHDT, CDR2 YNNKEL (reference sequence). The germline V and J ends were trimmed by 1 base and 1 base, with 11 bases remaining between them. The CDR3 here is CASSQVGTPSYEQYF. Here the CDR3 DNA reads TGTGCCAGCAGCCAAGTCGGAACTCCATCCTACGAGCAGTACTTC.

The genes are TRBV10-3 and TRBJ2-2; perhaps TRBD1 as D (5 bases). The V gene lost 5 bases and the J gene lost 2 bases, with 12 bases spanning the gap. This CDR3 region has 15 residues. The V gene's germline CDR1 is ENHRY and CDR2 SYGVKD. CDR3: CAISPDNYNTGELFF. The CDR3 DNA reads TGTGCCATCAGTCCGGACAACTATAACACCGGGGAGCTGTTTTTT.

This clonotype was seen at least ten times. The genes are TRBV12-3 or TRBV12-4 and TRBJ2-2; TRBD2 agrees at 8 bases. This CDR3 has 16 amino acids. V lost 6 bases, J lost 4 bases, and 10 bases stayed unmatched. The CDR3 nucleotides read TGTGCCAGCAGGAACGGGAATAGCGGGGTCACCGGGGAGCTGTTTTTT. It yields the protein CASRNGNSGVTGELFF.

This clonotype was observed a handful of times. The chain is built from TRBV27 and TRBJ1-2; D is possibly TRBD1 (6 bases). Trimming took 5 bases from V and 6 from J, leaving 16 bases between them. There are 14 residues in the CDR3. Germline loops: CDR1 MNHEY, CDR2 SMNVEV (reference sequence). For the CDR3, the DNA is TGTGCCAGCAGTACCAGGGGTAGTATGGATGGCTACACCTTC. Translated, it gives CASSTRGSMDGYTF.

V is TRBV6-5 and J is TRBJ2-2, with D unresolved. In germline, CDR1 is MNHEY, CDR2 SVGAGI. V lost 7 bases and J lost 3, with 6 bases in between. The CDR3 has 12 residues. The CDR3 is CASNTDTGELFF. For the CDR3, the DNA is TGTGCCAGCAATACCGACACCGGGGAGCTGTTTTTT.

Ten or more counts support this clonotype. V gene TRBV10-3 combines with J gene TRBJ2-3; 13 nucleotides align to TRBD2. V shed 3 bases, J shed 7 bases, and the junction held 4 bases outside the gene matches. The CDR3 has 15 residues. The germline V gene encodes CDR1 ENHRY and CDR2 SYGVKD. The CDR3 sequence: CAISEGTSGINTQYF. CDR3 bases: TGTGCCATCAGTGAAGGGACTAGCGGGATCAATACGCAGTATTTT.

The chain combines TRBV5-5 with TRBJ2-7; D is uncertain. V was pared by 2 bases and J by 3 bases, with 12 bases between. Germline CDR1 and CDR2: SGHKS and YYEKEE (reference sequence). The CDR3 is made up of 14 amino acids. CDR3 residues: CASSFGSSLYEQYF. DNA of the CDR3: TGTGCCAGCAGCTTCGGATCCAGCCTCTACGAGCAGTACTTC.

This clonotype appeared a few times. The chain is built from TRBV7-2 and TRBJ2-7; 9 positions match TRBD1. CDR1 and CDR2 (germline): SGHTA, FQGNSA. Unmatched junction bases numbered 7, after V lost 2 bases and J lost 5 bases. The CDR3 is made up of 15 amino acids. The CDR3 DNA reads TGTGCCAGCAGCTTAAGCCCTGACAGGGGGAACGAGCAGTACTTC. Amino acids: CASSLSPDRGNEQYF.

This clonotype occurred a few times. The gene calls are TRBV30 and TRBJ2-2; 7 nucleotides line up with TRBD1. Losses at the gene ends were 2 bases for V and 6 bases for J; bases not matched to a gene: 3. The CDR3 has 13 amino acids. From germline, CDR1 is GTSNPN and CDR2 SVGIG (reference sequence). The chain's CDR3 is CAWSNRGAGELFF. The CDR3 coding sequence is TGTGCCTGGAGTAACAGGGGAGCCGGGGAGCTGTTTTTT.

The chain employs TRBV27 and TRBJ2-7; 11 nucleotides agree with TRBD2. The CDR3 is 15 amino acids. J lost 4 bases, V lost 5 bases, and 7 bases had no gene match. Germline V gives CDR1 MNHEY, CDR2 SMNVEV (reference sequence). The CDR3 sequence is CASSPPSGRRYEQYF. The CDR3, as DNA: TGTGCCAGCAGTCCACCTAGCGGGAGGAGGTACGAGCAGTACTTC.

This clonotype came up a few times. The chain carries TRBV20-1 and TRBJ2-7; 9 bases are shared with TRBD2. V lost 0 bases to trimming and J lost 4 bases; unmatched junction nucleotides: 13. The length of the CDR3 is 17 residues. Germline values: CDR1 DFQATT, CDR2 SNEGSKA (reference sequence). Here the CDR3 reads CSARDKFEREVSYEQYF. The CDR3 DNA follows: TGCAGTGCTAGAGATAAGTTCGAGCGGGAGGTCTCATACGAGCAGTACTTC.

In this sample, this clonotype turned up a few times. The rearrangement uses TRBV6-5 and TRBJ1-4; D is undetermined. Germline V gene data show CDR1 as MNHEY and CDR2 as SVGAGI. This CDR3 is 14 amino acids long. V gave up 2 bases and J gave up 4 bases, with 8 bases separating them. CDR3: CASSYTGRNEKLFF. DNA of the CDR3: TGTGCCAGCAGTTACACTGGCCGTAATGAAAAACTGTTTTTT.